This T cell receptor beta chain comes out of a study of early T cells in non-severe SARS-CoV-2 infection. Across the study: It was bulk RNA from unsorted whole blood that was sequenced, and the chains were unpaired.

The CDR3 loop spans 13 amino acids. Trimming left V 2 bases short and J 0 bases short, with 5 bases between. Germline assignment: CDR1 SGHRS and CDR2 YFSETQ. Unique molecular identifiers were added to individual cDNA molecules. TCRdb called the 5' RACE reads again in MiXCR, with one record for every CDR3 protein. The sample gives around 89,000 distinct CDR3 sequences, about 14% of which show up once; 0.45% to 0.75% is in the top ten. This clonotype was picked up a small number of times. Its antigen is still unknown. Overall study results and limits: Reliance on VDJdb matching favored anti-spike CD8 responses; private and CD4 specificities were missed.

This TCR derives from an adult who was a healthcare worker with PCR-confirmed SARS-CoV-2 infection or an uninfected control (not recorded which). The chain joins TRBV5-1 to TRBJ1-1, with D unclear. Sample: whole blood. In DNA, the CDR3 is TGCGCCAGCAGCTTTTCACTGAACACTGAAGCTTTCTTT. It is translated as CASSFSLNTEAFF.